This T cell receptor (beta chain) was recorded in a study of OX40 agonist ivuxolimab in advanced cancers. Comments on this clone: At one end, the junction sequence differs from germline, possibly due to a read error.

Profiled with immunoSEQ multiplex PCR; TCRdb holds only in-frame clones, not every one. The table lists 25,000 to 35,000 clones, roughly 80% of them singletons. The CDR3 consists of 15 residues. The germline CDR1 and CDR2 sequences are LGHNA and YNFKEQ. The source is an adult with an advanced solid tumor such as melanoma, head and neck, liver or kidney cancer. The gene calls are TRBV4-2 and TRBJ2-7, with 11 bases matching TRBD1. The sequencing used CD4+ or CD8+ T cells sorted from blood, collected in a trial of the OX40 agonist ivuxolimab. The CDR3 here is CASSQAGQGAYEQYF. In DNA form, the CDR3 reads TGTGCCAGCAGTCAAGCGGGACAGGGGGCCTACGAGCAGTACTTC.